The 25 T cell receptor beta chains reported below all come from one sample, sequenced in a study of spatial heterogeneity in lung cancer. Time point here: blood at routine non-recurrence follow-up after resection. From the 5' RACE reads, TCRdb called clonotypes with MiXCR, one entry per CDR3 protein. The repertoire holds 9,500 to 12,000 distinct CDR3 sequences, with 21% as singletons. This specimen was PBMCs, taken at follow-up. Source of these receptors: a male donor with early-stage non-small cell lung cancer.

This clonotype has ten or more counts. V is TRBV20-1 and J is TRBJ2-1; 8 positions agree with TRBD1. The ends lost 3 bases at V and 4 bases at J; junction bases unmatched: 2. This CDR3 comprises 13 residues. CDR1 DFQATT and CDR2 SNEGSKA come from the germline V gene (reference sequence). The CDR3 sequence is CSASRDRYNEQFF. The CDR3 nucleotides are TGCAGTGCTAGCCGGGACAGGTACAATGAGCAGTTCTTC.

The chain links TRBV25-1 to TRBJ1-5, with D maybe TRBD1 (6 bases). This CDR3 is 14 amino acids long. Looked up from germline, CDR1 is MGHDK and CDR2 is SYGVNS. Trimming removed 4 bases from V and 4 bases from J, with 11 bases in between. This chain's CDR3 is CASSARGSNQPQHF. DNA of the CDR3: TGTGCCAGCAGTGCCAGGGGTAGTAATCAGCCCCAGCATTTT.

This clonotype rates as medium-sized. This chain uses TRBV20-1 with TRBJ1-1; D remains unclear. Per germline, CDR1 DFQATT and CDR2 SNEGSKA (reference sequence). Trimming stripped 1 base from V and 5 bases from J, with 8 bases between. The CDR3 is 12 residues long. The CDR3 region has the DNA TGCAGTGCTAGAGGGGTTTTGACTGAAGCTTTCTTT. As protein: CSARGVLTEAFF.

This clonotype was found many times. The V gene is TRBV7-9, the J gene TRBJ1-4; no clear D gene. Germline CDR1 is SEHNR and CDR2 is FQNEAQ (reference sequence). The CDR3 sequence is 15 residues long. The ends were cut back, 5 bases at V and 3 bases at J, with 13 bases in the middle. CDR3 DNA: TGTGCCAGCAGCGCCTCCGGGCCCTCTAATGAAAAACTGTTTTTT. This sequence encodes CASSASGPSNEKLFF.

This clonotype appeared many times. The J gene is TRBJ1-5, the V gene TRBV19; no definite D call. Trimming removed 3 bases from V and 8 bases from J, with 8 bases in between. Per the germline V gene, CDR1 is LNHDA and CDR2 is SQIVND (reference sequence). The CDR3 spans 12 residues. The CDR3 reads CASSIDIEPQHF. The CDR3 region has the DNA TGTGCCAGTAGTATTGACATAGAGCCCCAGCATTTT.

This clonotype was counted once. The rearrangement links TRBV24-1 to TRBJ2-1; no firm D call. Germline CDR1 is KGHDR and CDR2 is SFDVKD. The CDR3 contains 15 residues. Trimming pared 1 base from V and 4 bases from J, leaving 10 bases between. CDR3 sequence: CATSDFRGGYNEQFF. As DNA, the CDR3 is TGTGCCACCAGTGATTTTAGAGGCGGATACAATGAGCAGTTCTTC.

This clonotype is medium-sized. The chain combines TRBV7-9 with TRBJ2-3; no clear D gene. V lost 3 bases and J lost 4, with 5 bases in between. Germline lookup yields CDR1 SEHNR and CDR2 FQNEAQ (reference sequence). CDR3 length: 12 residues. The CDR3 coding sequence is TGTGCCAGCAGCTTTCCCGCAGATACGCAGTATTTT. Amino acids: CASSFPADTQYF. Based on the CDR3 plus reference TRBV7-9 and TRBJ2-3, the full variable domain is DTGVSQNPRHKITKRGQNVTFRCDPISEHNRLYWYRQTLGQGPEFLTYFQNEAQLEKSRLLSDRFSAERPKGSFSTLEIQRTEQGDSAMYLCASSFPADTQYFGPGTRLTVL.

The V and J genes are TRBV9 and TRBJ1-1; 11 bases are a match to TRBD1. V was clipped by 2 bases and J by 6 bases; unmatched bases: 9. Germline V gives CDR1 SGDLS, CDR2 YYNGEE. This CDR3 comprises 16 residues. CDR3 amino acids: CASSVGTGGLFAEAFF. The CDR3 bases are TGTGCCAGCAGCGTTGGGACAGGGGGACTTTTCGCTGAAGCTTTCTTT. Full variable domain (outside the CDR3, taken from reference TRBV9 and TRBJ1-1): DSGVTQTPKHLITATGQRVTLRCSPRSGDLSVYWYQQSLDQGLQFLIQYYNGEERAKGNILERFSAQQFPDLHSELNLSSLELGDSALYFCASSVGTGGLFAEAFFGQGTRLTVV.

This clonotype was observed a few times. The chain has TRBV29-1 and TRBJ2-4; TRBD1 matches 7 bases. Looked up from germline, CDR1 is SQVTM and CDR2 is ANQGSEA. The V and J ends lost 8 bases and 9 bases, in that order; junction bases with no gene match: 19. The CDR3 spans 15 residues. CDR3 sequence reads: CSPGADRAEGLIQYF. The CDR3 DNA reads as TGCAGCCCTGGGGCCGACAGGGCAGAGGGTCTCATTCAGTACTTC.

This clonotype was counted at least ten times. The CDR3 coding sequence is TGTGCCAGCAGTTCATCCGGGGACCAAGCGGGCACTGAAGCTTTCTTT. It specifies CASSSSGDQAGTEAFF. The chain recombines TRBV28 with TRBJ1-1; D is possibly TRBD1 (5 bases). Germline V CDR1 and CDR2: MDHEN, SYDVKM. Between the trimmed V and J ends, which lost 4 bases and 4 bases, there was a span of 19 bases. This CDR3 contains 16 residues.

This clonotype has at least ten counts. The chain combines TRBV20-1 with TRBJ1-6; TRBD1 is a possible D gene (5 bases). The germline V and J ends were trimmed by 4 bases and 10 bases, with 14 bases remaining between them. The CDR3 contains 13 residues. The germline V gene encodes CDR1 DFQATT and CDR2 SNEGSKA (reference sequence). CDR3 sequence reads: CSAIQGVRSPLHF. Written as DNA, the CDR3 is TGCAGTGCTATACAAGGGGTTCGGTCACCCCTCCACTTT.

This clonotype rates as medium-sized. The V call is TRBV20-1, the J call TRBJ2-7; D tentatively reads TRBD1 or TRBD2 (5 bases each). Looked up from germline, CDR1 is DFQATT and CDR2 is SNEGSKA (reference sequence). This CDR3 has 14 residues. Trimming stripped 5 bases from V and 0 bases from J, with 14 bases between. This CDR3 is CSAQKGTSSYEQYF. DNA for the CDR3: TGCAGTGCTCAGAAAGGGACGTCCTCCTACGAGCAGTACTTC.

The chain has TRBV28 and TRBJ2-3; 7 bases match TRBD2. Germline lookup yields CDR1 MDHEN and CDR2 SYDVKM. The junction had 9 bases not matched to a gene; V was cut back by 5 bases and J by 4 bases. CDR3 size: 15 residues. CDR3 sequence: CASSKIVGGADTQYF. In DNA form, the CDR3 reads TGTGCCAGCAGTAAAATAGTGGGGGGGGCAGATACGCAGTATTTT.

At least ten counts were recorded for this clonotype. The gene calls are TRBV29-1 and TRBJ1-5, with a weak D call TRBD1 (6 bases). Between the trimmed V and J ends, which lost 4 bases and 5 bases, there was a span of 21 bases. Germline CDR1 and CDR2: SQVTM and ANQGSEA. The CDR3 totals 16 residues. Here the CDR3 reads CSVGGSGGAGDQPQHF. CDR3 DNA: TGCAGCGTTGGAGGTTCGGGGGGCGCGGGGGATCAGCCCCAGCATTTT.

The chain joins TRBV29-1 to TRBJ2-1, with 11 positions matching TRBD2. The CDR3 runs 14 residues. Germline values: CDR1 SQVTM, CDR2 ANQGSEA. V lost 7 bases to trimming and J lost 0 bases; unmatched junction nucleotides: 2. Here the CDR3 DNA reads TGCAGCGGACTAGCGGGGAGCTCCTACAATGAGCAGTTCTTC. Translating it yields CSGLAGSSYNEQFF.

This clonotype was seen repeatedly, ten times or more. This sequence joins TRBV28 and TRBJ2-1; D possibly matches TRBD1 or TRBD2 (5 bases each). The germline V gene has CDR1 MDHEN and CDR2 SYDVKM. The CDR3 has 16 amino acids. Trimming removed 6 bases at V and 0 bases at J, with 15 bases between. The CDR3 sequence: CASSGNRRSSYNEQFF. The CDR3, as DNA: TGTGCCAGCAGCGGCAACAGGAGGAGCTCCTACAATGAGCAGTTCTTC.

This clonotype was counted once. This chain links TRBV29-1 with TRBJ2-7, with D perhaps matching TRBD2 (5 bases). Germline V gives CDR1 SQVTM, CDR2 ANQGSEA. Trimming removed 2 bases from V and 5 bases from J, with 13 bases in between. The CDR3 is made up of 13 amino acids. CDR3 nucleotides: TGCAGCGTTGAAACTAGTCAGCAGAACGAGCAGTACTTC. This sequence encodes CSVETSQQNEQYF.

This clonotype came up many times. The rearrangement joins TRBV12-3 or TRBV12-4 to TRBJ1-2; 8 positions match TRBD1. V was pared by 5 bases and J by 4 bases, with 6 bases of the junction left unmatched. The CDR3 contains 14 residues. The CDR3 nucleotides are TGTGCCAGCAGTCCGACCGGGACAGGCTATGGCTACACCTTC. Protein: CASSPTGTGYGYTF.

This clonotype was recorded many times. The CDR3 region has the DNA TGCAGCGTTGCTAAGATCGGCTCCTACAATGAGCAGTTCTTC. It codes for CSVAKIGSYNEQFF. This rearrangement joins TRBV29-1 to TRBJ2-1; D gene uncertain. CDR3 length equals 14 residues. CDR1 and CDR2 (germline): SQVTM, ANQGSEA. Trimming pared 4 bases from V and 0 bases from J, leaving 10 bases between.

This clonotype was observed at least ten times. The genes are TRBV4-3 and TRBJ1-2, with no clear D. The CDR3 sequence is 13 residues long. V was clipped by 0 bases and J by 8 bases, with 10 bases between them. From germline, CDR1 is LGHNA and CDR2 YSLEER. This CDR3 is CASSQDSLAGYTF. DNA of the CDR3: TGCGCCAGCAGCCAAGACAGCCTGGCAGGCTACACCTTC.

CDR3 protein: CASSLGYSTDTQYF. The CDR3 region has the DNA TGCGCCAGCAGCTTGGGGTATAGCACAGATACGCAGTATTTT. J is TRBJ2-3 and V is TRBV5-1; unclear D gene. The length of the CDR3 is 14 residues. Germline CDR1 reads SGHRS; CDR2 reads YFSETQ. V was trimmed by 0 bases and J by 0 bases, leaving 5 bases between them.

The rearrangement joins TRBV20-1 to TRBJ2-7; 8 nucleotides line up with TRBD1. Germline V CDR1 and CDR2: DFQATT, SNEGSKA (reference sequence). After removal of 2 bases from V and 2 bases from J, the junction contained 2 bases not matched to a gene. This CDR3 comprises 13 residues. CDR3 region: CSARWDRPYEQYF. Written as DNA, the CDR3 is TGCAGTGCTAGATGGGACAGGCCCTACGAGCAGTACTTC.

The J gene is TRBJ2-7, the V gene TRBV2; D remains unclear. Trimming removed 2 bases from V and 10 bases from J, with 15 bases in between. The germline gives CDR1 SNHLY, CDR2 FYNNEI. This CDR3 has 13 residues. The CDR3 DNA sequence: TGTGCCAGCAGTGAACCCTTTTCCATCCAACAGTACTTC. Its protein is CASSEPFSIQQYF.

The CDR3 loop reads CATRDRGNEQFF. CDR3 coding DNA: TGTGCCACCAGGGACAGGGGTAATGAGCAGTTCTTC. This chain joins TRBV2 and TRBJ2-1; 10 nucleotides match TRBD1. This CDR3 has 12 amino acids. Germline-derived CDR1 and CDR2 are SNHLY and FYNNEI. The junction had 4 bases not matched to a gene; V was cut back by 10 bases and J by 7 bases.

The chain employs TRBV28 and TRBJ1-1, with D unresolved. Germline lookup yields CDR1 MDHEN and CDR2 SYDVKM. CDR3 length: 13 amino acids. The V gene lost 6 bases and the J gene lost 5 bases, with 13 bases spanning the gap. CDR3 residues: CASSTRPGTEAFF. In DNA, the CDR3 is TGTGCCAGCAGCACCCGCCCGGGGACTGAAGCTTTCTTT.